These 5 T cell receptor beta chains were all obtained from the same sample, sequenced in a study of primary melanoma T cells and metastatic recurrence. Using immunoSEQ multiplex PCR, the repertoire was profiled, and TCRdb retains in-frame clones only, with some absent. The data contain several hundred clones, more than 60% of them singletons. Material for sequencing was melanoma tumor tissue. Receptors were obtained from a human donor with melanoma.

This chain uses TRBV18 with TRBJ2-2; D is undetermined. Germline V CDR1 and CDR2: KGHSH, LQKENI. V was cut by 5 bases and J by 7 bases, with 8 bases left in between. This CDR3 contains 12 residues. The CDR3 DNA is TGTGCCAGCTCATCCGATGGCGGGGAGCTGTTTTTT. As protein: CASSSDGGELFF. Using reference TRBV18 and TRBJ2-2 for the parts outside the CDR3, the full variable domain is NAGVMQNPRHLVRRRGQEARLRCSPMKGHSHVYWYRQLPEEGLKFMVYLQKENIIDESGMPKERFSAEFPKEGPSILRIQQVVRGDSAAYFCASSSDGGELFFGEGSRLTVL.

The chain recombines TRBV6-8 with TRBJ2-5, with 11 nucleotides matching TRBD2. This CDR3 spans 16 amino acids. The germline V gene has CDR1 MNHGY and CDR2 SAAAGT. Losses at the gene ends were 2 bases for V and 5 bases for J; bases not matched to a gene: 7. The CDR3 loop is CASSYRFSGGAETQYF. CDR3 nucleotide sequence: TGTGCCAGCAGTTACCGCTTTAGCGGGGGGGCCGAGACCCAGTACTTC.

The J gene is TRBJ2-3, the V gene TRBV11-3; D uncertain. This CDR3 spans 14 amino acids. Germline V gives CDR1 SGHNT, CDR2 YENEEA. The V end lost 0 bases, the J end lost 0 bases, and 4 bases lay between the germline ends. The CDR3 nucleotides read TGTGCCAGCAGCTTAGATACTAGCACAGATACGCAGTATTTT. It codes for CASSLDTSTDTQYF.

The V and J genes are TRBV23-1 and TRBJ1-1; D unclear. TRBV23-1 is noted as an ORF with a role that remains uncertain. V lost 6 bases and J lost 1, with 12 bases in between. The CDR3 is 14 amino acids. The CDR3 DNA sequence: TGCGCCAGCAGCCAAGTCCTAGAGAACACTGAAGCTTTCTTT. Its protein is CASSQVLENTEAFF.

This clone was observed a single time. The chain recombines TRBV14 with TRBJ1-3, with D uncertain. There are 16 residues in the CDR3. Trimming removed 1 base from V and 0 bases from J, with 10 bases in between. The V gene's germline CDR1 is SGHDN and CDR2 FVKESK. The CDR3 loop reads CASSQVAAISGNTIYF. Written as DNA, the CDR3 is TGTGCCAGCAGCCAAGTCGCGGCGATCTCTGGAAACACCATATATTTT.